This T cell receptor beta chain was sequenced in a study of CD8 T cells in Susac syndrome. Study-level background: Active disease was present in about six of the sequenced Susac syndrome patients, and remission in roughly eight. When their blood was taken, the Susac syndrome patients had either not yet had any therapy, were taking corticosteroids, or were taking intravenous immunoglobulin alone.

With random hexamers, reverse transcription was performed on about 0.5 to 1 ug of RNA. TCR beta CDR3 was amplified by immunoSEQ multiplex PCR. This amplification extended across 54 Vbeta and 13 Jbeta segments. TCRdb independently ran MiXCR on the immunoSEQ multiplex PCR reads; one entry per CDR3 protein. The sample carries roughly 100,000 distinct CDR3 sequences, about 93% recorded once. The length of the CDR3 is 20 residues. V shed 4 bases and J 6 bases; nucleotides not matched to a gene: 23. Per germline, CDR1 MGHRA and CDR2 YSYEKL. A remark on this clonotype: Its target is not known.

General study findings and limits: The study admitted that it had a relatively small number of individuals in its TCR sequencing and HLA analysis.

The V call is TRBV4-1, the J call TRBJ1-2; 10 bases align to TRBD1. The sequence came from a human donor with Susac syndrome. Material for sequencing was CD4+ T cells from PBMCs. The CDR3 nucleotides are TGCGCCAGCAGCCGACTGACAGGGGGCGCGGGTGTGAGCAAAATAGATGGCTACACCTTC. It translates to CASSRLTGGAGVSKIDGYTF.